A single sample is the source of the 10 T cell receptor beta chains below, sequenced in a study of beta chain features in type 1 diabetes. Regarding the study as a whole: Shortening of TCRB CDR3s, moderate but significant, appeared in all four CD4+ subsets of Type 1 diabetes patients.

As every portion of the isolated RNA was reverse transcribed, the sequencing read expressed TCRB transcripts. Data came from immunoSEQ multiplex PCR; TCRdb stores just in-frame clones and leaves some out. The sample includes 640,000 or so clones, around 15% of them seen just once. Their antigens remain unidentified. The sample was naive CD4+ T cells from blood. The receptor set was obtained from a man younger than 35 with type 1 diabetes.

This clone occurred a few times. The CDR3 nucleotides read TGTGCCAGCAGCTTGGGTCGGACCCTGAGCAATCAGCCCCAGCATTTT. This codes for CASSLGRTLSNQPQHF. This chain links TRBV5-6 with TRBJ1-5; D is undetermined. From germline, CDR1 is SGHDT and CDR2 YYEEEE. The CDR3 is 16 amino acids. V gave up 0 bases and J gave up 1 base, with 11 bases separating them.

This clone was counted a single time. The genes are TRBV9 and TRBJ2-7; 11 nucleotides line up with TRBD2. Per germline, CDR1 SGDLS and CDR2 YYNGEE. CDR3 length equals 16 residues. The V and J ends lost 0 bases and 4 bases, in that order; junction bases with no gene match: 6. CDR3 sequence reads: CASSVGLAGTGYEQYF. As DNA, the CDR3 is TGTGCCAGCAGCGTAGGACTAGCGGGAACGGGGTACGAGCAGTACTTC.

This clone has more than one count but fewer than ten. This chain links TRBV14 with TRBJ1-2; 8 bases align to TRBD1. The trim removed 3 bases at V and 5 bases at J, leaving 11 bases unmatched. Germline V CDR1 and CDR2: SGHDN, FVKESK. The CDR3 covers 16 residues. The CDR3 nucleotides read TGTGCCAGCAGCCAGGAAACAGGGGGTCTATGGTATGGCTACACCTTC. Its translation is CASSQETGGLWYGYTF.

About this clone itself: This same CDR3 is encoded by further DNA sequences in the sample. V is TRBV7-7 and J is TRBJ2-5; TRBD1 matches at 8 bases. Germline loops: CDR1 SSHAT, CDR2 FNYEAQ (reference sequence). The CDR3 sequence is 14 residues long. Losses at the gene ends were 5 bases for V and 5 bases for J; bases not matched to a gene: 7. Written as DNA, the CDR3 is TGTGCCAGCAGCCCCTCAGGGGGCGGGGAGACCCAGTACTTC. It translates to CASSPSGGGETQYF.

V usage is TRBV4-1 and J usage is TRBJ1-4; D unclear. The CDR3 has 15 amino acids. In germline, CDR1 is MGHRA, CDR2 YSYEKL. Trimming took off 0 bases at V and 0 bases at J, with 5 bases between the two ends. CDR3 in amino acids: CASSQDFATNEKLFF. CDR3 DNA: TGCGCCAGCAGCCAAGATTTCGCAACTAATGAAAAACTGTTTTTT.

In its sample, this clone was seen a few times. V usage is TRBV4-1 and J usage is TRBJ2-5; 11 nucleotides line up with TRBD1. V lost 5 bases to trimming and J lost 3 bases; unmatched junction nucleotides: 20. This CDR3 comprises 20 residues. Germline V CDR1 and CDR2: MGHRA, YSYEKL. This CDR3 reads CASSAGQGGGLGGPKETQYF. In DNA, the CDR3 is TGCGCCAGCAGCGCGGGACAGGGGGGTGGGCTAGGGGGTCCAAAAGAGACCCAGTACTTC.

The chain links TRBV18 to TRBJ2-5; no reliable D call. The CDR3 loop spans 14 amino acids. V shed 3 bases and J shed 1 base, with 9 bases lying between them. Germline CDR1 reads KGHSH; CDR2 reads LQKENI. The CDR3 nucleotides are TGTGCCAGCTCACCTACATCTTCCCAAGAGACCCAGTACTTC. Its protein product is CASSPTSSQETQYF.

This clone was detected a few times. The V gene is TRBV2, the J gene TRBJ2-5; D is unclear. The V gene lost 5 bases and the J gene lost 0 bases, with 10 bases spanning the gap. The CDR3 has 14 amino acids. Germline loops: CDR1 SNHLY, CDR2 FYNNEI. The CDR3 is CASSPRQYQETQYF. The CDR3 region has the DNA TGTGCCAGCAGTCCACGCCAGTACCAAGAGACCCAGTACTTC.

V gene TRBV18 combines with J gene TRBJ1-1; 7 bases line up with TRBD1. Trimming at V came to 4 bases and at J to 3 bases, leaving 8 bases not matched to a gene. The CDR3 contains 15 residues. The germline gives CDR1 KGHSH, CDR2 LQKENI. CDR3 loop: CASSHPMTGHTEAFF. Here the CDR3 DNA reads TGTGCCAGCTCACACCCGATGACAGGGCACACTGAAGCTTTCTTT.

This clone has just a few counts. V gene TRBV2 combines with J gene TRBJ2-7; D not resolved. The ends were cut back, 4 bases at V and 5 bases at J, with 9 bases in the middle. Per germline, CDR1 SNHLY and CDR2 FYNNEI. The CDR3 consists of 12 residues. CDR3 protein: CASSGQANEQYF. CDR3 DNA: TGTGCCAGCAGTGGGCAGGCGAACGAGCAGTACTTC.